Below are 28 T cell receptor beta chains sequenced from a single sample in a study of resident and recirculating memory T cells in vitiligo. Here immunoSEQ multiplex PCR was the method, and the copy in TCRdb shows in-frame clones only, minus some. The sample lists 40,000 to 50,000 clones, roughly 91% occurring once. Specimen: blood. All receptors come from a male donor with vitiligo.

J is TRBJ2-7 and V is TRBV2, with 7 positions matching TRBD1. This CDR3 contains 13 residues. Germline-derived CDR1 and CDR2 are SNHLY and FYNNEI. V shed 10 bases and J 9 bases; nucleotides not matched to a gene: 15. CDR3 in amino acids: CAIFDRVFGGQYF. For the CDR3, the DNA is TGTGCCATTTTCGACAGGGTTTTCGGCGGGCAGTACTTC.

The V call is TRBV7-9, the J call TRBJ1-1, with 11 nucleotides matching TRBD1. The length of the CDR3 is 16 residues. Germline V gene data show CDR1 as SEHNR and CDR2 as FQNEAQ (reference sequence). Losses at the gene ends were 5 bases for V and 3 bases for J; bases not matched to a gene: 8. The CDR3 DNA reads TGTGCCAGCAGCCAAAAACCGGGACAGGGGGACACTGAAGCTTTCTTT. This sequence encodes CASSQKPGQGDTEAFF.

This chain links TRBV4-2 with TRBJ1-2; the D gene is possibly TRBD1 (5 bases). The CDR3 spans 14 residues. Between the trimmed V and J ends, which lost 4 bases and 6 bases, there was a span of 15 bases. Germline CDR1 LGHNA, CDR2 YNFKEQ. DNA for the CDR3: TGTGCCAGCAGCCCTGGGCACTGGGGGGATGGCTACACCTTC. As protein: CASSPGHWGDGYTF.

The chain employs TRBV13 and TRBJ2-4, with 9 positions matching TRBD2. The CDR3 is 16 residues long. Trimming removed 3 bases from V and 8 bases from J; junction bases left unmatched: 11. CDR1 PRHDT and CDR2 FYEKMQ come from the germline V gene (reference sequence). CDR3 DNA sequence: TGTGCCAGCAGCTTTTGGCGGGGGGGACTGGGGGACATTCAGTACTTC. Its protein is CASSFWRGGLGDIQYF.

Only a few counts were recorded for this clone. This chain joins TRBV27 and TRBJ1-2, with D perhaps matching TRBD1 (5 bases). There are 15 residues in the CDR3. Germline loops: CDR1 MNHEY, CDR2 SMNVEV (reference sequence). V dropped 7 bases and J dropped 7 bases, with 22 bases sitting between them. This CDR3 reads CASKASSGLVGGYTF. DNA of the CDR3: TGTGCCAGCAAGGCGTCTTCAGGGTTAGTGGGTGGCTACACCTTC.

This chain links TRBV27 with TRBJ2-7; D not certain. V gave up 5 bases and J gave up 0 bases, with 8 bases separating them. Germline V gene lookup returns CDR1 MNHEY and CDR2 SMNVEV (reference sequence). The CDR3 consists of 13 residues. The CDR3 coding sequence is TGTGCCAGCAGTGCCCAGGCCTCCTACGAGCAGTACTTC. Translation gives CASSAQASYEQYF.

Within the sample, this clone is medium-sized. The CDR3: CASSIGGDSEAFF. CDR3 in DNA: TGTGCCAGTAGTATAGGTGGTGACAGTGAAGCTTTCTTT. The chain uses TRBV19 and TRBJ1-1; D might be TRBD1 (5 bases). The CDR3 has 13 residues. Trimming took off 1 base at V and 7 bases at J, with 10 bases between the two ends. The V gene's germline CDR1 is LNHDA and CDR2 SQIVND (reference sequence).

The chain combines TRBV19 with TRBJ2-5, with D possibly TRBD1 on 5 matching bases. Trimming took off 1 base at V and 2 bases at J, with 14 bases between the two ends. From germline, CDR1 is LNHDA and CDR2 SQIVND (reference sequence). This CDR3 comprises 16 residues. Written as DNA, the CDR3 is TGTGCCAGTAGTATAGGGCGCAGGGTGGGACAAGAGACCCAGTACTTC. Translating it yields CASSIGRRVGQETQYF.

This clone was detected once. J is TRBJ1-1 and V is TRBV7-9; no clear D. The germline gives CDR1 SEHNR, CDR2 FQNEAQ (reference sequence). The CDR3 runs 15 residues. Trimming left V 5 bases short and J 4 bases short, with 17 bases between. The CDR3 nucleotides are TGTGCCAGCAGCCCCGTACCGACCCGGGGCACTGAAGCTTTCTTT. This translates into CASSPVPTRGTEAFF.

The rearrangement joins TRBV5-6 to TRBJ2-5; 10 nucleotides align to TRBD2. The CDR3 contains 15 residues. The germline V gene encodes CDR1 SGHDT and CDR2 YYEEEE. The V segment lost 0 bases and the J segment 4 bases; nucleotides outside the gene matches: 3. CDR3 protein: CASSLGASGGETQYF. Written as DNA, the CDR3 is TGTGCCAGCAGCTTGGGGGCTAGCGGGGGAGAGACCCAGTACTTC.

The chain carries TRBV9 and TRBJ2-2, with 7 bases identical to TRBD2. From germline, CDR1 is SGDLS and CDR2 YYNGEE. CDR3 size: 15 residues. Germline trimming cut 4 bases from V and 8 bases from J; bases unmatched to any gene: 11. The CDR3 DNA is TGTGCCAGCAGCTTGCGGGGGACCCCATGGGGGGAGCTGTTTTTT. Amino acids: CASSLRGTPWGELFF.

This clone showed up just once. In DNA, the CDR3 is TGCAGCGTTGAAATGTCCGCCCCAGGGGCTTTCTTT. Translation gives CSVEMSAPGAFF. The chain is built from TRBV29-1 and TRBJ1-1, with D possibly TRBD1 on 5 matching bases. CDR1 and CDR2 from the germline V gene are SQVTM and ANQGSEA. This CDR3 region has 12 residues. Trimming removed 2 bases at V and 11 bases at J, with 15 bases between.

J is TRBJ1-2 and V is TRBV4-3; perhaps TRBD1 as D (6 bases). The V gene lost 4 bases and the J gene lost 1 base, with 10 bases spanning the gap. Germline values: CDR1 LGHNA, CDR2 YSLEER. This CDR3 is built from 14 residues. Here the CDR3 reads CASSPLGGNYGYTF. CDR3 nucleotide sequence: TGCGCCAGCAGCCCCTTAGGGGGTAACTATGGCTACACCTTC.

The chain uses TRBV7-2 and TRBJ2-1, with 8 bases lining up with TRBD1. The CDR3 is 16 residues long. Germline V gene lookup returns CDR1 SGHTA and CDR2 FQGNSA. V was clipped by 1 base and J by 5 bases; unmatched bases: 7. The CDR3 spells CASSLGVAGGHNEQFF. CDR3 nucleotides: TGTGCCAGCAGCTTAGGGGTAGCAGGGGGCCACAATGAGCAGTTCTTC. The whole variable domain, remainder taken from reference TRBV7-2 and TRBJ2-1, is GAGVSQSPSNKVTEKGKDVELRCDPISGHTALYWYRQSLGQGLEFLIYFQGNSAPDKSGLPSDRFSAERTGGSVSTLTIQRTQQEDSAVYLCASSLGVAGGHNEQFFGPGTRLTVL.

The chain employs TRBV10-2 and TRBJ2-7, with 11 bases fitting TRBD2. The V gene end was trimmed by 4 bases and the J gene end by 3 bases; junction bases not matched to a gene: 23. The CDR3 runs 21 residues. Germline V gene lookup returns CDR1 WSHSY and CDR2 SAAADI. The CDR3 sequence is CASSVPISLGLAGGMGYEQYF. As DNA, the CDR3 is TGCGCCAGCAGTGTACCGATTAGTTTAGGGCTAGCGGGGGGTATGGGCTACGAGCAGTACTTC.

This sequence joins TRBV15 and TRBJ2-6; perhaps TRBD1 as D (5 bases). V was clipped by 0 bases and J by 8 bases, with 14 bases between them. The germline gives CDR1 LNHNV, CDR2 YYDKDF (reference sequence). The CDR3 contains 16 residues. The CDR3 sequence is CATSRDQDRLTNVLTF. DNA of the CDR3: TGTGCCACCAGCAGAGATCAAGACAGACTTACCAACGTCCTGACTTTC.

The chain has TRBV7-2 and TRBJ2-5; D not certain. The V and J ends lost 5 bases and 2 bases respectively, with 12 bases between them. The CDR3 has 14 residues. The V gene's germline CDR1 is SGHTA and CDR2 FQGNSA. CDR3 sequence (DNA): TGTGCCAGCAGCATACGACTTGGTCAAGAGACCCAGTACTTC. It specifies CASSIRLGQETQYF. Filled out from reference TRBV7-2 and TRBJ2-5, the complete variable domain reads GAGVSQSPSNKVTEKGKDVELRCDPISGHTALYWYRQSLGQGLEFLIYFQGNSAPDKSGLPSDRFSAERTGGSVSTLTIQRTQQEDSAVYLCASSIRLGQETQYFGPGTRLLVL.

CDR3: CASSPQEGQGVEQYF. The CDR3 DNA sequence: TGTGCCAGCTCACCACAAGAGGGACAGGGTGTCGAGCAGTACTTC. V and J are TRBV18 and TRBJ2-7, with TRBD1 identical over 9 bases. Germline V gene lookup returns CDR1 KGHSH and CDR2 LQKENI. V dropped 1 base and J dropped 6; count of bases not matched to a gene: 7. This CDR3 comprises 15 residues. Together with reference TRBV18 and TRBJ2-7, the CDR3 gives the full variable domain: NAGVMQNPRHLVRRRGQEARLRCSPMKGHSHVYWYRQLPEEGLKFMVYLQKENIIDESGMPKERFSAEFPKEGPSILRIQQVVRGDSAAYFCASSPQEGQGVEQYFGPGTRLTVT.

This clone was seen just once. This CDR3 is CASGFTWSSYNEQFF. The CDR3 DNA reads TGTGCCAGCGGTTTCACGTGGAGCTCCTACAATGAGCAGTTCTTC. V and J are TRBV7-2 and TRBJ2-1; no clear D. The CDR3 extends over 15 amino acids. V was clipped by 8 bases and J by 0 bases, with 14 bases between them. Looked up from germline, CDR1 is SGHTA and CDR2 is FQGNSA.

V usage is TRBV6-1 and J usage is TRBJ2-1; TRBD2 aligns across 10 bases. Germline V gene lookup returns CDR1 MNHNS and CDR2 SASEGT. V trimming: 3 bases; J trimming: 5 bases; junction bases outside the gene matches: 10. The CDR3 loop spans 17 amino acids. The CDR3 DNA sequence: TGTGCCAGCAGTGAGGAGGTTTGGACTAGCGGAAACAATGAGCAGTTCTTC. Its translation is CASSEEVWTSGNNEQFF.

This chain uses TRBV11-3 with TRBJ1-1; 7 bases line up with TRBD1. The CDR3 loop spans 15 amino acids. CDR1 is SGHNT, CDR2 YENEEA, per germline. After removal of 9 bases from V and 2 bases from J, the junction contained 12 bases not matched to a gene. This CDR3 reads CARGGTDHLNTEAFF. The CDR3 coding sequence is TGTGCCAGGGGCGGGACAGATCACTTAAACACTGAAGCTTTCTTT.

The chain employs TRBV6-5 and TRBJ2-7; 11 bases match TRBD1. J lost 5 bases, V lost 4 bases, and 4 bases had no gene match. This CDR3 contains 14 residues. Germline CDR1 and CDR2: MNHEY and SVGAGI. The CDR3 bases are TGTGCCAGCAGTTCTGGACAGGGGGCCAACGAGCAGTACTTC. Protein sequence: CASSSGQGANEQYF.

There are a few counts of this clone. This chain connects TRBV2 to TRBJ1-1, with 10 bases fitting TRBD1. With 6 bases clipped from V and 5 bases from J, the junction kept 6 bases outside the gene matches. The CDR3 runs 14 residues. Germline values: CDR1 SNHLY, CDR2 FYNNEI. CDR3 nucleotides: TGTGCCAGCAGAGGGACAGGGGCAGGGACTGAAGCTTTCTTT. Its protein is CASRGTGAGTEAFF.

The V and J genes are TRBV6-4 and TRBJ2-1, with 10 positions matching TRBD2. Germline assignment: CDR1 MRHNA and CDR2 SNTAGT. With V trimmed by 5 bases and J by 2 bases, 6 bases remained unmatched. The CDR3 has 16 residues. The chain's CDR3 is CASSPLAGGPYNEQFF. The CDR3 region has the DNA TGTGCCAGCAGTCCCTTAGCGGGGGGACCCTACAATGAGCAGTTCTTC.

V gene TRBV6-6 combines with J gene TRBJ1-1, with no clear D. V lost 6 bases and J lost 1, with 6 bases in between. Germline values: CDR1 MNHNY, CDR2 SVGAGI (reference sequence). CDR3 length equals 12 residues. This chain's CDR3 is CASRGPNTEAFF. The DNA of the CDR3 is TGTGCCAGCAGGGGCCCGAACACTGAAGCTTTCTTT.

This clone was detected once. CDR3 DNA sequence: TGCGCCAGCAGCTACAAGACAGATGCGCACACTGAAGCTTTCTTT. It yields the protein CASSYKTDAHTEAFF. The chain links TRBV5-1 to TRBJ1-1, with a tentative D call TRBD1 (5 bases). Trimming left V 3 bases short and J 3 bases short, with 15 bases between. The germline V gene encodes CDR1 SGHRS and CDR2 YFSETQ. The CDR3 sequence is 15 residues long.

The rearrangement links TRBV7-2 to TRBJ1-1; tentative D call: TRBD1 (5 bases). Trimming shortened V by 0 bases and J by 3 bases, and 8 bases separated the two germline ends. The germline V gene encodes CDR1 SGHTA and CDR2 FQGNSA. The CDR3 has 14 amino acids. CDR3 sequence (DNA): TGTGCCAGCAGCTTAGCAGGGGCAGACACTGAAGCTTTCTTT. It encodes CASSLAGADTEAFF. Filled out from reference TRBV7-2 and TRBJ1-1, the complete variable domain reads GAGVSQSPSNKVTEKGKDVELRCDPISGHTALYWYRQSLGQGLEFLIYFQGNSAPDKSGLPSDRFSAERTGGSVSTLTIQRTQQEDSAVYLCASSLAGADTEAFFGQGTRLTVV.

Concerning this clone itself: Other DNA variants within this sample encode the same CDR3. The chain carries TRBV18 and TRBJ1-1; D gene ambiguous. Germline assignment: CDR1 KGHSH and CDR2 LQKENI. The CDR3 is made up of 13 amino acids. Trimming removed 2 bases from V and 5 bases from J, with 9 bases in between. Here the CDR3 reads CASSPGAGTEAFF. In DNA, the CDR3 is TGTGCCAGCTCACCAGGAGCTGGGACTGAAGCTTTCTTT.